Below, 17 T cell receptor beta chains from the same sample are listed, as sequenced in a study of blood T cell repertoires in COVID-19. TCRdb's copy holds only in-frame clones and misses some; the assay was immunoSEQ multiplex PCR. Altogether around 270,000 clones are present, 70% to 85% being singletons, with the ten largest covering 0.75% to 0.95%. Sample: peripheral blood. These receptors originate from a human donor with COVID-19, enrolled during active disease. The donor label of this sample is uncertain.

The chain joins TRBV18 to TRBJ2-7; TRBD2 might be the D (5 bases). From germline, CDR1 is KGHSH and CDR2 LQKENI. Between the trimmed V and J ends, which lost 3 bases and 0 bases, there was a span of 15 bases. The CDR3 has 16 residues. This CDR3 is CASSPLLERSSYEQYF. CDR3 bases: TGTGCCAGCTCACCCCTCCTTGAGCGGTCCTCCTACGAGCAGTACTTC.

The chain couples TRBV4-3 to TRBJ2-6; 11 bases line up with TRBD1. Germline CDR1 reads LGHNA; CDR2 reads YSLEER. This CDR3 is 17 amino acids long. The V gene end was trimmed by 4 bases and the J gene end by 2 bases; junction bases not matched to a gene: 4. As DNA, the CDR3 is TGCGCCAGCAGCCCCGGGACAGGGGGTACTGGGGCCAACGTCCTGACTTTC. Protein product: CASSPGTGGTGANVLTF.

This chain connects TRBV9 to TRBJ2-7, with D uncertain. This CDR3 contains 14 residues. V lost 0 bases and J lost 2, with 9 bases in between. Germline CDR1 and CDR2: SGDLS and YYNGEE. CDR3 region: CASSVGSTPYEQYF. Here the CDR3 DNA reads TGTGCCAGCAGCGTAGGGAGTACCCCCTACGAGCAGTACTTC.

This chain joins TRBV4-2 and TRBJ2-7; 11 nucleotides agree with TRBD2. CDR3 length: 15 amino acids. Germline V gene lookup returns CDR1 LGHNA and CDR2 YNFKEQ. Germline trimming cut 5 bases from V and 2 bases from J; bases unmatched to any gene: 5. The CDR3 region is CASSYTSGGTYEQYF. The CDR3 DNA is TGTGCCAGCAGCTATACTAGCGGGGGTACCTACGAGCAGTACTTC.

This chain connects TRBV5-1 to TRBJ1-1, with D hard to call. The CDR3 is 15 amino acids. Germline lookup yields CDR1 SGHRS and CDR2 YFSETQ. Trimming shortened V by 0 bases and J by 5 bases, and 14 bases separated the two germline ends. CDR3: CASSLDMRAPTEAFF. As DNA, the CDR3 is TGCGCCAGCAGCTTGGATATGAGGGCACCTACTGAAGCTTTCTTT.

This clone was recorded a few times. The genes are TRBV11-3 and TRBJ2-5; 15 bases are shared with TRBD2. Unmatched junction bases numbered 4, after V lost 5 bases and J lost 3 bases. Germline assignment: CDR1 SGHNT and CDR2 YENEEA. The CDR3 loop spans 16 amino acids. For the CDR3, the DNA is TGTGCCAGCAGCCGCGGGACTAGCGGGGGGAAAGAGACCCAGTACTTC. Translated, it gives CASSRGTSGGKETQYF.

The rearrangement links TRBV18 to TRBJ1-4, with D perhaps matching TRBD1 (5 bases). From germline, CDR1 is KGHSH and CDR2 LQKENI. This CDR3 is 18 amino acids long. Between the trimmed V and J ends, which lost 5 bases and 5 bases, there was a span of 24 bases. The CDR3 coding sequence is TGTGCCAGCTCATCCAGACAGAATGGGGTCGCCAGGAATGAAAAACTGTTTTTT. Amino acids: CASSSRQNGVARNEKLFF.

The CDR3 here is CASSPFSSAFGGTGELFF. The DNA for the CDR3 is TGTGCCAGCAGTCCCTTCTCCTCGGCGTTTGGGGGGACCGGGGAGCTGTTTTTT. This rearrangement joins TRBV28 to TRBJ2-2, with D maybe TRBD2 (6 bases). Germline CDR1 and CDR2: MDHEN and SYDVKM. V was trimmed by 5 bases and J by 5 bases, leaving 24 bases between them. CDR3 size: 18 residues.

The chain recombines TRBV28 with TRBJ1-5; D remains ambiguous. V lost 6 bases to trimming and J lost 0 bases, with 6 bases between them. CDR3 length: 13 residues. Germline CDR1 and CDR2: MDHEN and SYDVKM. The chain's CDR3 is CASSRYSNQPQHF. The CDR3 DNA reads TGTGCCAGCAGCCGGTATAGCAATCAGCCCCAGCATTTT.

The J gene is TRBJ2-7, the V gene TRBV3-1 (or the pseudogene TRBV3-2); 9 positions match TRBD1. Germline V lookup: CDR1 LGHDT, CDR2 YNNKEL (reference sequence). The CDR3 extends over 14 amino acids. V lost 4 bases and J lost 7; bases outside the gene matches: 8. CDR3 amino acids: CASSPRTGVGEQYF. CDR3 sequence (DNA): TGTGCCAGCAGCCCTCGGACAGGGGTGGGTGAGCAGTACTTC.

The CDR3 is CASSYSRGYTF. As DNA, the CDR3 is TGTGCCAGCAGTTACTCTAGAGGCTACACCTTC. V gene TRBV6-6 combines with J gene TRBJ1-2; D remains ambiguous. The CDR3 length is 11 residues. V lost 0 bases and J lost 8, with 4 bases in between. Germline CDR1 is MNHNY and CDR2 is SVGAGI (reference sequence).

The chain has TRBV6-6 and TRBJ1-3; D is perhaps TRBD1 (6 bases). Deletions cut 6 bases from V and 6 bases from J, with 21 bases between. Per the germline V gene, CDR1 is MNHNY and CDR2 is SVGAGI (reference sequence). The CDR3 contains 16 residues. This CDR3 reads CASRWLAGDRTNTIYF. The CDR3 bases are TGTGCCAGCAGATGGTTGGCAGGGGATCGGACAAACACCATATATTTT.

V and J are TRBV5-1 and TRBJ1-1; perhaps TRBD1 as D (5 bases). In germline, CDR1 is SGHRS, CDR2 YFSETQ. V dropped 3 bases and J dropped 7 bases, with 16 bases sitting between them. The CDR3 extends over 14 amino acids. The CDR3 region has the DNA TGCGCCAGCAGCTCCGAACAGTCTACAGGTGAAGCTTTCTTT. It specifies CASSSEQSTGEAFF.

In the case of this clone: Other DNA sequences of this sample code for an identical CDR3. V and J are TRBV5-1 and TRBJ2-7, with 9 bases matching TRBD2. CDR3 length: 14 residues. V lost 3 bases, J lost 4 bases, and 5 bases stayed unmatched. Germline CDR1 is SGHRS and CDR2 is YFSETQ. This CDR3 is CASSYSGSSYEQYF. DNA of the CDR3: TGCGCCAGCAGCTATAGCGGGAGTTCTTACGAGCAGTACTTC.

The V call is TRBV12-3 or TRBV12-4, the J call TRBJ1-1, with D perhaps matching TRBD1 (5 bases). The CDR3 sequence is 12 residues long. V lost 3 bases, J lost 8 bases, and 10 bases lay in between. Here the CDR3 reads CASSFAGTEAFF. The CDR3 DNA reads as TGTGCCAGCAGTTTCGCGGGGACGGAAGCTTTCTTT.

This sequence joins TRBV28 and TRBJ2-2; D is possibly TRBD2 (5 bases). Trimming left V 5 bases short and J 9 bases short, with 16 bases between. Germline CDR1 MDHEN, CDR2 SYDVKM. The CDR3 length is 14 residues. CDR3 sequence (DNA): TGTGCCAGCAGTAACGCGGGCTTTTTTTGGGAGCTGTTTTTT. Encoded protein: CASSNAGFFWELFF.

The chain uses TRBV2 and TRBJ2-7, with 9 positions matching TRBD1. This CDR3 region has 14 residues. The junction had 12 bases not matched to a gene; V was cut back by 8 bases and J by 7 bases. Germline CDR1 and CDR2: SNHLY and FYNNEI. The CDR3 is CASGIGQGLREQYF. The CDR3 region has the DNA TGTGCCAGCGGAATCGGACAGGGGTTAAGGGAGCAGTACTTC.